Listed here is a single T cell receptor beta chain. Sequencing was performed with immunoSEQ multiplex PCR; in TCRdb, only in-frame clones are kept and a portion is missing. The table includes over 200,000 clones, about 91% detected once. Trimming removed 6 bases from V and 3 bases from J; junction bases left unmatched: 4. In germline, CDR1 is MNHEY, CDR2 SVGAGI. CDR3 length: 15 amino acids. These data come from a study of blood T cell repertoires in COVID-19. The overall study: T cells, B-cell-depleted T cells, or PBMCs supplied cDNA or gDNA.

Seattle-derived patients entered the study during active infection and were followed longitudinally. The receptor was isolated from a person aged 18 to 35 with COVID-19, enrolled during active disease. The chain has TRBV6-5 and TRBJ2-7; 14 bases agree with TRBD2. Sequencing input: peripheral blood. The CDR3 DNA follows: TGTGCCAGCAGAAGCGGGACTAGCGGGAGCTACGAGCAGTACTTC. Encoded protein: CASRSGTSGSYEQYF.